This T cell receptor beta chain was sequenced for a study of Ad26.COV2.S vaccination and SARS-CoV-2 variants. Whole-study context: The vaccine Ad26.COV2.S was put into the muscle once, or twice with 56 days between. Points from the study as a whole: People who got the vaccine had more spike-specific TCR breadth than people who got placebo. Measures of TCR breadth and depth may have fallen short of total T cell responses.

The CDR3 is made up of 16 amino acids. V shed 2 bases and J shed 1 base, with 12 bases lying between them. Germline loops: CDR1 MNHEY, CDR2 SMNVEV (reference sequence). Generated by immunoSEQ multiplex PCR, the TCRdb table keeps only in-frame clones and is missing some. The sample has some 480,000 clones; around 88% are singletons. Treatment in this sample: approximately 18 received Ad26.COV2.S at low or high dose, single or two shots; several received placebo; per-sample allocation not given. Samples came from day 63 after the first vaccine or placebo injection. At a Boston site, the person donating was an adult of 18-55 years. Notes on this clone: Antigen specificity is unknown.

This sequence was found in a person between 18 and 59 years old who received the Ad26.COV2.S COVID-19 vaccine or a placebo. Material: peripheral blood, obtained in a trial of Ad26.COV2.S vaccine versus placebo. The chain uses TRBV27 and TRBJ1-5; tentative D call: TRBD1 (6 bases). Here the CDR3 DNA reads TGTGCCAGCAGTTTAGGGGGCCTAGGAAGCAATCAGCCCCAGCATTTT. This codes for CASSLGGLGSNQPQHF.